The 29 T cell receptor beta chains below come from one sample, sequenced in a study of cytomegalovirus exposure and HLA in healthy donors. The PCR employed 60 Vbeta primers together with 13 Jbeta primers. Generated by immunoSEQ multiplex PCR, the TCRdb table keeps only in-frame clones and is missing some. The sample contains 74,000 or so clones, 60% to 85% of which appear only once. The specimen sequenced was PBMCs. These receptors came from a woman aged 40 to 50 in good health and CMV-seropositive.

This clone occurred once. The rearrangement links TRBV11-2 to TRBJ1-2; D may be TRBD1 (5 bases). The germline V and J ends were trimmed by 0 bases and 7 bases, with 15 bases remaining between them. CDR3 length: 15 amino acids. Germline CDR1 reads SGHAT; CDR2 reads FQNNGV. The CDR3 coding sequence is TGTGCCAGCAGCTTAGATGCGCAGGGTAAAGTTGGCTACACCTTC. It yields the protein CASSLDAQGKVGYTF.

The rearrangement links TRBV30 to TRBJ1-1; weak D call: TRBD1 (5 bases). Germline V gene sequence: CDR1 GTSNPN, CDR2 SVGIG (reference sequence). The CDR3 has 15 amino acids. Trimming removed 3 bases from V and 4 bases from J, with 18 bases in between. The CDR3 coding sequence is TGTGCCTGGAGCACTTGGGGGGGTGGGAGCACTGAAGCTTTCTTT. Translating it yields CAWSTWGGGSTEAFF.

V and J are TRBV2 and TRBJ2-7; 10 nucleotides line up with TRBD1. The CDR3 sequence is 14 residues long. Germline loops: CDR1 SNHLY, CDR2 FYNNEI. Trimming removed 6 bases from V and 3 bases from J; junction bases left unmatched: 5. The DNA for the CDR3 is TGTGCCAGCAGCACCGGGACAGGGGTCTACGAGCAGTACTTC. Amino acid sequence: CASSTGTGVYEQYF.

The chain uses TRBV15 and TRBJ2-7, with a weak D call TRBD1 (5 bases). The V end was cut by 0 bases, the J end by 1 base, with 13 bases between. Germline V lookup: CDR1 LNHNV, CDR2 YYDKDF (reference sequence). There are 16 residues in the CDR3. CDR3: CATSRDTGPGSYEQYF. CDR3 DNA sequence: TGTGCCACCAGCAGAGATACAGGTCCTGGGTCCTACGAGCAGTACTTC.

This clone was counted a single time. The V call is TRBV29-1, the J call TRBJ2-1; TRBD2 matches 15 bases. Germline-derived CDR1 and CDR2 are SQVTM and ANQGSEA. The CDR3 covers 14 residues. With V trimmed by 7 bases and J by 5 bases, 3 bases remained unmatched. CDR3 sequence reads: CSAGLAGGNNEQFF. CDR3 nucleotides: TGCAGCGCGGGACTAGCGGGAGGAAACAATGAGCAGTTCTTC.

The genes are TRBV6-1 and TRBJ1-2; D may be TRBD1 (6 bases). V was shortened by 7 bases and J by 7 bases, with 16 bases between the two germline ends. This CDR3 comprises 13 residues. The germline V gene has CDR1 MNHNS and CDR2 SASEGT. CDR3 nucleotides: TGTGCCAGCACACTCAATGTAGGGGGTGGCTACACCTTC. Encoded protein: CASTLNVGGGYTF.

V gene TRBV6-5 combines with J gene TRBJ2-7, with TRBD2 identical over 9 bases. The V segment lost 6 bases and the J segment 6 bases; nucleotides outside the gene matches: 12. Per germline, CDR1 MNHEY and CDR2 SVGAGI. The CDR3 runs to 15 residues. CDR3 in DNA: TGTGCCAGCAGCCGCAGCGTAGCGGGAGCTGGCGAGCAGTACTTC. It specifies CASSRSVAGAGEQYF.

The CDR3 loop is CAWSPTWRKTNYGYTF. The CDR3 DNA is TGTGCCTGGAGTCCGACCTGGAGGAAGACTAACTATGGCTACACCTTC. The genes are TRBV30 and TRBJ1-2, with D uncertain. The CDR3 covers 16 residues. The ends were cut back, 2 bases at V and 0 bases at J, with 16 bases in the middle. In germline, CDR1 is GTSNPN, CDR2 SVGIG (reference sequence).

The CDR3 here is CASSEDSSYGYTF. CDR3 DNA: TGTGCCAGCAGTGAGGACAGCTCCTATGGCTACACCTTC. The chain uses TRBV27 and TRBJ1-2; the D gene is possibly TRBD1 (6 bases). The V gene's germline CDR1 is MNHEY and CDR2 SMNVEV (reference sequence). Between the trimmed V and J ends, which lost 5 bases and 4 bases, there was a span of 11 bases. The CDR3 runs 13 residues.

The chain combines TRBV4-2 with TRBJ2-1; no clear D. The germline V gene has CDR1 LGHNA and CDR2 YNFKEQ. The CDR3 contains 13 residues. Deletions cut 2 bases from V and 10 bases from J, with 12 bases between. CDR3 sequence reads: CASSQPLTREQFF. The CDR3 DNA follows: TGTGCCAGCAGCCAACCCCTGACCAGGGAGCAGTTCTTC.

V is TRBV5-1 and J is TRBJ2-7; TRBD1 agrees at 7 bases. CDR3 length: 16 residues. J gave up 3 bases and V 4 bases, and 13 bases lay outside the gene matches. CDR1 SGHRS and CDR2 YFSETQ come from the germline V gene. The CDR3 here is CASSRQGGAGHYEQYF. CDR3 sequence (DNA): TGCGCCAGCAGCCGCCAAGGGGGCGCGGGTCACTACGAGCAGTACTTC.

This chain joins TRBV21-1 and TRBJ2-7; the table's D call, TRBD1, was not checked against the DNA. TRBV21-1 is termed a pseudogene. The CDR3 covers 17 residues. The CDR3 protein is CASSKVGGRRGYDEQYF. The DNA of the CDR3 is TGTGCCAGCAGCAAAGTAGGGGGAAGGAGAGGCTACGACGAGCAGTACTTC.

J is TRBJ2-5 and V is TRBV6-1; D is undetermined. Germline loops: CDR1 MNHNS, CDR2 SASEGT. The CDR3 consists of 10 residues. V gave up 7 bases and J gave up 7 bases, with 7 bases separating them. CDR3 in amino acids: CASTSGTQYF. CDR3 sequence (DNA): TGTGCCAGCACGAGTGGGACCCAGTACTTC.

In DNA form, the CDR3 reads TGTGCCAGCAGTTTAACAGGGCCTCAGCCCCAGCATTTT. As protein: CASSLTGPQPQHF. The chain links TRBV27 to TRBJ1-5; tentatively, D is TRBD1 (6 bases). Germline V lookup: CDR1 MNHEY, CDR2 SMNVEV (reference sequence). V was cut by 2 bases and J by 6 bases, with 8 bases left in between. This CDR3 comprises 13 residues.

CDR3 bases: TGTGCCAGCAGCCCAGAGCAGGACTGGAGCTCCTACAATGAGCAGTTCTTC. This codes for CASSPEQDWSSYNEQFF. The J gene is TRBJ2-1, the V gene TRBV4-2; D might be TRBD2 (5 bases). Germline V gives CDR1 LGHNA, CDR2 YNFKEQ. The V end was cut by 4 bases, the J end by 0 bases, with 16 bases between. This CDR3 contains 17 residues.

CDR3 in amino acids: CASSTGSSYEQYF. Here the CDR3 DNA reads TGCGCCAGCAGCACAGGCAGCTCCTACGAGCAGTACTTC. V usage is TRBV5-1 and J usage is TRBJ2-7, with D possibly matching TRBD1 (5 bases). Germline V gene data show CDR1 as SGHRS and CDR2 as YFSETQ. V was clipped by 4 bases and J by 0 bases, with 8 bases between them. The CDR3 length is 13 residues.

This clone was picked up one time. V and J are TRBV19 and TRBJ1-4; tentative D call: TRBD1 (6 bases). CDR1 and CDR2 (germline): LNHDA, SQIVND (reference sequence). The CDR3 is 18 amino acids. The germline V and J ends were trimmed by 3 bases and 0 bases, with 17 bases remaining between them. CDR3 region: CASSIGRGAPTTNEKLFF. The CDR3 DNA reads as TGTGCCAGTAGTATCGGCAGGGGAGCCCCGACAACTAATGAAAAACTGTTTTTT.

The rearrangement links TRBV4-1 to TRBJ1-4, with D uncertain. CDR1 and CDR2 from the germline V gene are MGHRA and YSYEKL. V lost 3 bases to trimming and J lost 8 bases, with 19 bases between them. The CDR3 has 16 amino acids. The CDR3 here is CASSQFAGLVLEKLFF. As DNA, the CDR3 is TGCGCCAGCAGCCAGTTTGCCGGACTAGTACTAGAAAAACTGTTTTTT.

The chain uses TRBV27 and TRBJ1-5; 9 bases fit TRBD1. This CDR3 spans 16 amino acids. V gave up 4 bases and J gave up 7 bases; unmatched junction bases: 11. The germline gives CDR1 MNHEY, CDR2 SMNVEV (reference sequence). The CDR3 DNA is TGTGCCAGCAGTTCCCAAGGACAGGGGAGGGTGCAGCCCCAGCATTTT. This sequence encodes CASSSQGQGRVQPQHF.

The CDR3, as DNA: TGTGCCAGCAGCTTAACGCAGGGTGGAGAGACCCAGTACTTC. This translates into CASSLTQGGETQYF. The rearrangement links TRBV7-9 to TRBJ2-5, with TRBD1 as a possible D gene (5 bases). With 2 bases removed from V and 4 bases from J, the gap between germline ends came to 11 bases. This CDR3 contains 14 residues. Germline CDR1 is SEHNR and CDR2 is FQNEAQ (reference sequence).

The rearrangement uses TRBV28 and TRBJ2-1, with TRBD2 matching over 9 bases. The CDR3 covers 16 residues. The germline CDR1 and CDR2 sequences are MDHEN and SYDVKM. The junction had 6 bases not matched to a gene; V was cut back by 6 bases and J by 0 bases. Here the CDR3 DNA reads TGTGCCAGCAGCCGAGTAGCGGGAGTCTCCTACAATGAGCAGTTCTTC. Translated, it gives CASSRVAGVSYNEQFF.

This clone turned up a few times. The identical CDR3 is also encoded by other nucleotide sequences in the sample. This chain joins TRBV29-1 and TRBJ2-5; 7 bases line up with TRBD2. V gave up 3 bases and J gave up 5 bases; unmatched junction bases: 0. CDR3 length: 11 amino acids. Germline V CDR1 and CDR2: SQVTM, ANQGSEA. CDR3: CSVDGGETQYF. For the CDR3, the DNA is TGCAGCGTTGACGGGGGGGAGACCCAGTACTTC.

This clone was counted a single time. The chain recombines TRBV7-8 with TRBJ2-1; a weak D match, TRBD2 (7 bases). Deletions cut 0 bases from V and 16 bases from J, with 16 bases between. The V gene's germline CDR1 is SGHVS and CDR2 FQNEAQ. CDR3 length: 13 residues. The CDR3 sequence: CASSLAGGRIQFF. In DNA, the CDR3 is TGTGCCAGCAGCTTAGCCGGGGGGCGCATACAATTCTTC.

The gene calls are TRBV4-2 and TRBJ2-3, with TRBD2 matching over 8 bases. In germline, CDR1 is LGHNA, CDR2 YNFKEQ. V lost 0 bases to trimming and J lost 6 bases; unmatched junction nucleotides: 14. The CDR3 covers 18 residues. Written as DNA, the CDR3 is TGTGCCAGCAGCCAAGATATACTGGGCGCGGGGGGCAGGGATACGCAGTATTTT. This gives the protein CASSQDILGAGGRDTQYF.

There are a few counts of this clone. The genes are TRBV28 and TRBJ1-4, with 7 bases matching TRBD1. J lost 7 bases, V lost 5 bases, and 7 bases had no gene match. This CDR3 contains 14 residues. The germline V gene encodes CDR1 MDHEN and CDR2 SYDVKM. The CDR3 DNA reads as TGTGCCAGCAGTCCCCAGGGGGGAGTTGAAAAACTGTTTTTT. The encoded protein is CASSPQGGVEKLFF. Supplemented by reference TRBV28 and TRBJ1-4, the full variable domain reads DVKVTQSSRYLVKRTGEKVFLECVQDMDHENMFWYRQDPGLGLRLIYFSYDVKMKEKGDIPEGYSVSREKKERFSLILESASTNQTSMYLCASSPQGGVEKLFFGSGTQLSVL.

The rearrangement links TRBV7-9 to TRBJ1-5; D might be TRBD1 (5 bases). Between the trimmed V and J ends, which lost 8 bases and 4 bases, there was a span of 9 bases. Germline V CDR1 and CDR2: SEHNR, FQNEAQ (reference sequence). This CDR3 is 12 amino acids long. The chain's CDR3 is CASATVNQPQHF. CDR3 DNA sequence: TGTGCCAGCGCGACAGTTAATCAGCCCCAGCATTTT. The complete variable domain, with remaining parts taken from reference TRBV7-9 and TRBJ1-5, reads DTGVSQNPRHKITKRGQNVTFRCDPISEHNRLYWYRQTLGQGPEFLTYFQNEAQLEKSRLLSDRFSAERPKGSFSTLEIQRTEQGDSAMYLCASATVNQPQHFGDGTRLSIL.

In its sample, this clone was seen a few times. V usage is TRBV27 and J usage is TRBJ2-3, with D hard to call. CDR3 length: 14 residues. Trimming took 0 bases from V and 1 from J, leaving 5 bases between them. CDR1 and CDR2 (germline): MNHEY, SMNVEV (reference sequence). CDR3 coding DNA: TGTGCCAGCAGTTTATCGGCGGGCACAGATACGCAGTATTTT. Amino acid sequence: CASSLSAGTDTQYF.

The chain couples TRBV15 to TRBJ2-7; D is perhaps TRBD2 (6 bases). The V and J ends lost 9 bases and 5 bases respectively, with 23 bases between them. Per the germline V gene, CDR1 is LNHNV and CDR2 is YYDKDF (reference sequence). This CDR3 region has 15 residues. CDR3 sequence: CATKEGNSYADEQYF. CDR3 coding DNA: TGTGCCACTAAGGAGGGGAACAGCTACGCGGACGAGCAGTACTTC.

This clone was counted a single time. This chain uses TRBV6-5 with TRBJ1-1; the D is unclear. The CDR3 runs to 13 residues. The V and J ends lost 6 bases and 2 bases respectively, with 10 bases between them. CDR1 is MNHEY and CDR2 is SVGAGI in the germline V gene. CDR3 in DNA: TGTGCCAGCAGGAGGGAGGTTAACACTGAAGCTTTCTTT. Its translation: CASRREVNTEAFF.